The TCR beta chain under discussion was sequenced for a study of T cells after yellow fever vaccination. Study outcomes and limitations: The CD4 and CD8 compartments had a small share of their clonotypes in common.

TCRdb ran MiXCR on the 5' RACE reads and lists one entry per CDR3 protein. The sample holds some 340,000 distinct CDR3 sequences; approximately 11% are singletons and the top ten take 3% to 3.5%. CDR3 length equals 15 residues. CDR1 and CDR2 (germline): DFQATT, SNEGSKA (reference sequence). This clonotype came up once. The antigen remains undetermined. A much larger clone lies one base from this, so it may be a read error. The TCR was taken from a man in his late teens or twenties who received the YFV17D yellow fever vaccine. Sequenced here: CD4+ T cells sorted from PBMCs, sampled 45 days after the yellow fever booster vaccination. The V gene is TRBV20-1, the J gene TRBJ2-3; possible D gene TRBD1, 7 bases. The CDR3: CSARDRQGGTDRQYF. The CDR3 DNA sequence: TGCAGTGCTAGAGACCGACAGGGAGGCACAGATAGGCAGTATTTT.